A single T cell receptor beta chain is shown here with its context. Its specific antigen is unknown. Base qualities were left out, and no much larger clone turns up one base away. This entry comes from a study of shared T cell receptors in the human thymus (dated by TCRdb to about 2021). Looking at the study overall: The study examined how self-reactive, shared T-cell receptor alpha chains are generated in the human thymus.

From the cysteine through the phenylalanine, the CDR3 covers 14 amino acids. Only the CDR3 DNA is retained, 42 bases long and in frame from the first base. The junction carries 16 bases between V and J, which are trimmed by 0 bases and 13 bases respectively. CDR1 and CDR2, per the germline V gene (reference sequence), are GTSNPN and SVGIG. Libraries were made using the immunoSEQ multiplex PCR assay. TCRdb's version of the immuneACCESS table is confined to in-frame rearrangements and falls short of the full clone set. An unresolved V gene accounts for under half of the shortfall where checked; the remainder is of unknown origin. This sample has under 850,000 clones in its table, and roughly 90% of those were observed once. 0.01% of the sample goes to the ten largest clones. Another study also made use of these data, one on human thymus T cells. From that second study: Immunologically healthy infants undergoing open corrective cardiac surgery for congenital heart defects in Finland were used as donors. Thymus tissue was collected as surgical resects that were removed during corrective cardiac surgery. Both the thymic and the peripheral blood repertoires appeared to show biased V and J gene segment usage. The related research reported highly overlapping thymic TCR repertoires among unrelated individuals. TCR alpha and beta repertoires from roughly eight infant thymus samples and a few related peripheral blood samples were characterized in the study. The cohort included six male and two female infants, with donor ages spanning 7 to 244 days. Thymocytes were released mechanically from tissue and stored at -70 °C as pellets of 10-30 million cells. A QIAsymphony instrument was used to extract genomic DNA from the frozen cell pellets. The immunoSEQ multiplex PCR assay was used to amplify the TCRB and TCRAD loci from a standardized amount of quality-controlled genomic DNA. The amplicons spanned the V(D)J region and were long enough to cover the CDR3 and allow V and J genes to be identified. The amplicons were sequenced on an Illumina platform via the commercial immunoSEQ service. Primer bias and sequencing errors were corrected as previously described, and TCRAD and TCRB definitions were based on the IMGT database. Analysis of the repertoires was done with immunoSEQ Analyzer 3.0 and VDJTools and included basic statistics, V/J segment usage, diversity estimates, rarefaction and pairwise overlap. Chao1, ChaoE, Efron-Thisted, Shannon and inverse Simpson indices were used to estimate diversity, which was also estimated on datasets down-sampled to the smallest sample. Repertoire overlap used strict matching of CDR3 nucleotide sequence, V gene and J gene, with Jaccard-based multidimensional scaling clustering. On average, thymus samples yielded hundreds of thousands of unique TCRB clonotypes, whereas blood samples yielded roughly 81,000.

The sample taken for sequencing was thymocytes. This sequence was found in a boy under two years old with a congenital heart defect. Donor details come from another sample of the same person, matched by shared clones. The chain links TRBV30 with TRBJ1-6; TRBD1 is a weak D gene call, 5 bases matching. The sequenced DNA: TGTGCCTGGAGTGTACGGGGGGGAGGGTATCCCCTCCACTTT. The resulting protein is CAWSVRGGGYPLHF. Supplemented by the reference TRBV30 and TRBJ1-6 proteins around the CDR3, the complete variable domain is SQTIHQWPATLVQPVGSPLSLECTVEGTSNPNLYWYRQAAGRGLQLLFYSVGIGQISSEVPQNLSASRPQDRQFILSSKKLLLSDSGFYLCAWSVRGGGYPLHFGNGTRLTVT.